The 28 T cell receptor beta chains given below trace back to one sample, sequenced in a study of T cell responses to AZD1222 COVID-19 vaccine. This table comes from immunoSEQ multiplex PCR, and its TCRdb copy is limited to in-frame clones, with some not included. This table has nearly 95,000 clones, around 90% appearing once. The specimen comprised peripheral blood, sampled on day 0 of AZD1222 vaccination. The receptors originated from an adult in good health.

The rearrangement joins TRBV9 to TRBJ1-5; D is perhaps TRBD1 (6 bases). The CDR3 has 13 residues. The V end was cut by 3 bases, the J end by 5 bases, with 9 bases between. The germline gives CDR1 SGDLS, CDR2 YYNGEE. In nucleotides, the CDR3 is TGTGCCAGCAGCGCGGACAGATATCAGCCCCAGCATTTT. It encodes CASSADRYQPQHF. Drawing the rest from reference TRBV9 and TRBJ1-5, the complete variable domain is DSGVTQTPKHLITATGQRVTLRCSPRSGDLSVYWYQQSLDQGLQFLIQYYNGEERAKGNILERFSAQQFPDLHSELNLSSLELGDSALYFCASSADRYQPQHFGDGTRLSIL.

The chain is built from TRBV6-5 and TRBJ1-1; 7 bases are a match to TRBD1. Per germline, CDR1 MNHEY and CDR2 SVGAGI. The V and J ends lost 5 bases and 3 bases, in that order; junction bases with no gene match: 6. CDR3 length equals 14 residues. This chain's CDR3 is CASSRQGEYTEAFF. In DNA, the CDR3 is TGTGCCAGCAGTAGACAGGGTGAATACACTGAAGCTTTCTTT.

The rearrangement uses TRBV4-3 and TRBJ2-3; D not certain. V was trimmed by 0 bases and J by 2 bases, leaving 6 bases between them. Germline V gene data show CDR1 as LGHNA and CDR2 as YSLEER. The CDR3 spans 14 residues. CDR3 sequence reads: CASSQDQLTDTQYF. As DNA, the CDR3 is TGCGCCAGCAGCCAAGATCAGCTCACAGATACGCAGTATTTT.

This chain links TRBV5-1 with TRBJ2-2; D could derive from TRBD1 or TRBD2 (5 bases each). Trimming removed 4 bases from V and 4 bases from J, with 11 bases in between. Per the germline V gene, CDR1 is SGHRS and CDR2 is YFSETQ. The CDR3 runs to 14 residues. CDR3 amino acids: CASSRRDGTGELFF. The DNA for the CDR3 is TGCGCCAGCAGCCGACGGGACGGCACCGGGGAGCTGTTTTTT.

V is TRBV2 and J is TRBJ2-2; the D is unclear. V was clipped by 11 bases and J by 1 base, with 14 bases between them. The length of the CDR3 is 14 residues. CDR1 is SNHLY, CDR2 FYNNEI, per germline. The CDR3 nucleotides read TGTGCCTCCTGGTCCGGGCAGAACACCGGGGAGCTGTTTTTT. The encoded protein is CASWSGQNTGELFF.

Comment on this clone: The same CDR3 can be traced to other DNA sequences in this sample. V is TRBV27 and J is TRBJ1-4; 7 positions agree with TRBD1. The V and J ends lost 5 bases and 7 bases, in that order; junction bases with no gene match: 4. The CDR3 extends over 13 amino acids. The V gene's germline CDR1 is MNHEY and CDR2 SMNVEV (reference sequence). In DNA, the CDR3 is TGTGCCAGCAGTCTACAGGGGAGTGAAAAACTGTTTTTT. It encodes CASSLQGSEKLFF.

The chain combines TRBV15 with TRBJ2-2; D possibly corresponds to TRBD2 (6 bases). This CDR3 is 13 amino acids long. Per germline, CDR1 LNHNV and CDR2 YYDKDF (reference sequence). Trimming pared 3 bases from V and 7 bases from J, leaving 9 bases between. The DNA for the CDR3 is TGTGCCACCAGCAGTGGGCGGGGCGGGGAGCTGTTTTTT. It codes for CATSSGRGGELFF.

CDR3 sequence (DNA): TGTGCCAGCAGCTTGGGAGGGTATCAAGAGACCCAGTACTTC. Encoded protein: CASSLGGYQETQYF. The chain employs TRBV5-4 and TRBJ2-5; D may be TRBD2 (5 bases). CDR3 length: 14 residues. CDR1 is SGHNT and CDR2 is YYREEE in the germline V gene (reference sequence). The V end lost 0 bases, the J end lost 2 bases, and 8 bases lay between the germline ends.

This clone was seen only a few times. Other DNA sequences in this sample translate to the same CDR3. The CDR3 sequence is CSAGGGVGGTDTQYF. The DNA for the CDR3 is TGCAGTGCTGGTGGGGGAGTAGGCGGCACAGATACGCAGTATTTT. J is TRBJ2-3 and V is TRBV20-1, with D perhaps matching TRBD1 or TRBD2 (5 bases each). The length of the CDR3 is 15 residues. Germline CDR1 and CDR2: DFQATT and SNEGSKA (reference sequence). Trimming left V 5 bases short and J 1 base short, with 16 bases between.

V usage is TRBV19 and J usage is TRBJ1-3; 7 bases align to TRBD1. Germline CDR1 LNHDA, CDR2 SQIVND (reference sequence). The J segment lost 2 bases and the V segment lost 5 bases, leaving 6 bases of the junction unmatched. This CDR3 spans 15 amino acids. The CDR3 coding sequence is TGTGCCAGTAGTGAAACCGGGACAGCTGGAAACACCATATATTTT. Residues: CASSETGTAGNTIYF.

The chain couples TRBV6-2 or TRBV6-3 to TRBJ1-2, with D perhaps TRBD1 (5 bases). CDR1 and CDR2 (germline): MNHEY, SVGEGT. Trimming took 4 bases from V and 7 from J, leaving 10 bases between them. This CDR3 has 12 amino acids. CDR3 nucleotide sequence: TGTGCCAGCAGTTCCCAGGGTGGTGGCTACACCTTC. It codes for CASSSQGGGYTF.

The chain links TRBV4-3 to TRBJ1-2; 11 bases match TRBD1. Losses at the gene ends were 1 base for V and 5 bases for J; bases not matched to a gene: 6. Germline V lookup: CDR1 LGHNA, CDR2 YSLEER. This CDR3 is 16 amino acids long. DNA of the CDR3: TGCGCCAGCAGCCAAGTCCCGGACAGGGGGCGATATGGCTACACCTTC. Protein: CASSQVPDRGRYGYTF.

This chain uses TRBV5-1 with TRBJ2-3; 11 positions match TRBD2. The ends lost 3 bases at V and 1 base at J; junction bases unmatched: 7. The CDR3 extends over 17 amino acids. The V gene's germline CDR1 is SGHRS and CDR2 YFSETQ. CDR3 sequence (DNA): TGCGCCAGCAGCTCCACCCCACTAGCGGGGGGCACAGATACGCAGTATTTT. It is translated as CASSSTPLAGGTDTQYF.

The chain uses TRBV6-5 and TRBJ2-7, with TRBD2 matching over 9 bases. V dropped 7 bases and J dropped 4; count of bases not matched to a gene: 5. This CDR3 contains 13 residues. Germline assignment: CDR1 MNHEY and CDR2 SVGAGI. The CDR3 loop is CASTPSGGYEQYF. The CDR3 DNA sequence: TGTGCCAGCACGCCAAGCGGGGGGTACGAGCAGTACTTC.

The rearrangement joins TRBV7-2 to TRBJ1-2; TRBD1 aligns across 7 bases. The ends lost 3 bases at V and 2 bases at J; junction bases unmatched: 9. This CDR3 contains 16 residues. In germline, CDR1 is SGHTA, CDR2 FQGNSA. The chain's CDR3 is CASSLVGTALNYGYTF. Written as DNA, the CDR3 is TGTGCCAGCAGCTTGGTCGGGACAGCTCTAAACTATGGCTACACCTTC. Full variable domain (missing parts from reference TRBV7-2 and TRBJ1-2): GAGVSQSPSNKVTEKGKDVELRCDPISGHTALYWYRQSLGQGLEFLIYFQGNSAPDKSGLPSDRFSAERTGGSVSTLTIQRTQQEDSAVYLCASSLVGTALNYGYTFGSGTRLTVV.

The chain has TRBV13 and TRBJ2-7; tentative D call: TRBD1 (6 bases). Per germline, CDR1 PRHDT and CDR2 FYEKMQ (reference sequence). This CDR3 contains 14 residues. The V end lost 2 bases, the J end lost 5 bases, and 13 bases lay between the germline ends. CDR3 amino acids: CASSLTAQGNEQYF. The CDR3 DNA follows: TGTGCCAGCAGCTTAACGGCACAGGGTAACGAGCAGTACTTC.

V is TRBV7-9 and J is TRBJ2-7, with a weak D call TRBD2 (7 bases). The CDR3 is made up of 14 amino acids. CDR1 is SEHNR, CDR2 FQNEAQ, per germline (reference sequence). Trimming stripped 5 bases from V and 2 bases from J, with 13 bases between. This chain's CDR3 is CASSHPGGAYEQYF. The CDR3 DNA is TGTGCCAGCAGCCACCCGGGGGGCGCCTACGAGCAGTACTTC.

V and J are TRBV3-1 (or the pseudogene TRBV3-2) and TRBJ2-4; the D call may be TRBD1 or TRBD2 (5 bases each). Germline CDR1 is LGHDT and CDR2 is YNNKEL (reference sequence). V was pared by 4 bases and J by 2 bases, with 12 bases between. This CDR3 region has 15 residues. This CDR3 is CASSPEGLSKNIQYF. The CDR3 region has the DNA TGTGCCAGCAGCCCCGAGGGGTTGTCCAAAAACATTCAGTACTTC.

The rearrangement uses TRBV19 and TRBJ2-4; a possible D gene is TRBD1 (6 bases). Germline V gives CDR1 LNHDA, CDR2 SQIVND (reference sequence). V was pared by 4 bases and J by 2 bases, with 12 bases between. The CDR3 extends over 15 amino acids. CDR3 sequence: CASSRAGDPKNIQYF. DNA of the CDR3: TGTGCCAGTAGTAGAGCAGGGGACCCCAAAAACATTCAGTACTTC.

This chain uses TRBV29-1 with TRBJ2-5; D possibly corresponds to TRBD1 (5 bases). The length of the CDR3 is 13 residues. The V and J ends lost 5 bases and 4 bases respectively, with 14 bases between them. Germline V CDR1 and CDR2: SQVTM, ANQGSEA. Written as DNA, the CDR3 is TGCAGCGTTCCACACGGTCAGGGAGAGACCCAGTACTTC. It translates to CSVPHGQGETQYF.

The V gene is TRBV29-1, the J gene TRBJ2-1; D is uncertain. CDR1 SQVTM and CDR2 ANQGSEA come from the germline V gene. Trimming shortened V by 8 bases and J by 8 bases, and 16 bases separated the two germline ends. This CDR3 comprises 12 residues. CDR3 nucleotides: TGCAGCCATCGGACCGATGGGGATGAGCAGTTCTTC. Its protein is CSHRTDGDEQFF.

This rearrangement joins TRBV5-4 to TRBJ2-7, with 11 bases fitting TRBD2. The CDR3 spans 16 residues. In germline, CDR1 is SGHNT, CDR2 YYREEE (reference sequence). Germline trimming cut 4 bases from V and 2 bases from J; bases unmatched to any gene: 8. The CDR3 loop reads CASSKPGLAETYEQYF. CDR3 DNA: TGTGCCAGCAGCAAACCGGGACTAGCGGAGACCTACGAGCAGTACTTC.

V usage is TRBV2 and J usage is TRBJ1-6, with TRBD1 identical over 7 bases. CDR1 and CDR2 (germline): SNHLY, FYNNEI. The CDR3 has 14 residues. The J segment lost 7 bases and the V segment lost 7 bases, leaving 7 bases of the junction unmatched. In DNA, the CDR3 is TGTGCCAGCAATAGGGACAGCGGCAATTCACCCCTCCACTTT. Amino acids: CASNRDSGNSPLHF.

The chain couples TRBV14 to TRBJ2-7; D uncertain. Between the trimmed V and J ends, which lost 1 base and 4 bases, there was a span of 23 bases. Germline loops: CDR1 SGHDN, CDR2 FVKESK. This CDR3 region has 18 residues. CDR3 in amino acids: CASSQAPKVRPIRYEQYF. The DNA for the CDR3 is TGTGCCAGCAGCCAAGCGCCGAAAGTCCGGCCGATCCGGTACGAGCAGTACTTC.

V gene TRBV27 combines with J gene TRBJ1-5, with TRBD1 identical over 7 bases. V dropped 5 bases and J dropped 5; count of bases not matched to a gene: 6. The CDR3 is made up of 14 amino acids. Germline V gene lookup returns CDR1 MNHEY and CDR2 SMNVEV (reference sequence). CDR3 sequence (DNA): TGTGCCAGCAGTATCAGGGGGACCTATCAGCCCCAGCATTTT. It specifies CASSIRGTYQPQHF.

The chain employs TRBV6-2 or TRBV6-3 and TRBJ2-6; 8 nucleotides agree with TRBD2. Germline V gene lookup returns CDR1 MNHEY and CDR2 SVGEGT. This CDR3 region has 18 residues. Trimming took 6 bases from V and 1 from J; bases not matched to a gene: 11. The CDR3 DNA is TGTGCCAGCAGCCGCCCTACGCGGGGGGTTTCTGGGGCCAACGTCCTGACTTTC. This translates into CASSRPTRGVSGANVLTF.

This chain joins TRBV6-1 and TRBJ2-1, with D perhaps matching TRBD1 or TRBD2 (6 bases each). The germline gives CDR1 MNHNS, CDR2 SASEGT. The V end was cut by 2 bases, the J end by 15 bases, with 17 bases between. This CDR3 region has 13 residues. CDR3 nucleotide sequence: TGTGCCAGCAGTGAATGGGGGGCCGCCCTCGGGTTCTTC. Translating it yields CASSEWGAALGFF.

V gene TRBV11-2 combines with J gene TRBJ1-3; TRBD1 might be the D (5 bases). V was trimmed by 2 bases and J by 8 bases, leaving 10 bases between them. This CDR3 has 13 amino acids. CDR1 and CDR2 from the germline V gene are SGHAT and FQNNGV. CDR3 in amino acids: CASSLPGPDTIYF. In DNA, the CDR3 is TGTGCCAGCAGCTTACCAGGGCCGGACACCATATATTTT.